Below, 21 T cell receptor beta chains from the same sample are listed, as sequenced in a study of blood T cell repertoires in COVID-19. Assay used: immunoSEQ multiplex PCR; TCRdb lists only in-frame clones, some missing. The sample carries more than 110,000 clones, about 81% recorded once. Sequencing used peripheral blood. The receptor set was obtained from a woman aged 80 or older with acute or convalescent COVID-19.

This clone has just a few counts. The chain couples TRBV7-2 to TRBJ2-2; 7 nucleotides line up with TRBD2. Germline V gene lookup returns CDR1 SGHTA and CDR2 FQGNSA. J lost 1 base, V lost 2 bases, and 13 bases had no gene match. This CDR3 has 19 amino acids. CDR3 residues: CASSLLPWLKRGNTGELFF. The CDR3 DNA is TGTGCCAGCAGCTTATTACCTTGGTTGAAGCGGGGGAACACCGGGGAGCTGTTTTTT.

The chain has TRBV10-2 and TRBJ2-1; 9 nucleotides agree with TRBD2. Losses at the gene ends were 1 base for V and 8 bases for J; bases not matched to a gene: 6. The CDR3 is made up of 15 amino acids. Looked up from germline, CDR1 is WSHSY and CDR2 is SAAADI. The CDR3 spells CASSEWAGGIYEQFF. The CDR3 nucleotides are TGCGCCAGCAGTGAGTGGGCGGGGGGGATCTATGAGCAGTTCTTC.

V and J are TRBV28 and TRBJ1-4; 7 positions match TRBD1. The CDR3 length is 14 residues. Germline CDR1 reads MDHEN; CDR2 reads SYDVKM. With V trimmed by 5 bases and J by 4 bases, 4 bases remained unmatched. The chain's CDR3 is CASSRQGFNEKLFF. The CDR3, as DNA: TGTGCCAGCAGTCGACAGGGCTTTAATGAAAAACTGTTTTTT.

V usage is TRBV7-2 and J usage is TRBJ2-1; 9 bases agree with TRBD2. The germline gives CDR1 SGHTA, CDR2 FQGNSA. The length of the CDR3 is 19 residues. The ends lost 1 base at V and 4 bases at J; junction bases unmatched: 14. CDR3 nucleotide sequence: TGTGCCAGCAGCTTAGTCGGACTAGCGATCGGCTATGGATACAATGAGCAGTTCTTC. Amino acids: CASSLVGLAIGYGYNEQFF. The entire variable domain, with the rest obtained from reference TRBV7-2 and TRBJ2-1, is as follows: GAGVSQSPSNKVTEKGKDVELRCDPISGHTALYWYRQSLGQGLEFLIYFQGNSAPDKSGLPSDRFSAERTGGSVSTLTIQRTQQEDSAVYLCASSLVGLAIGYGYNEQFFGPGTRLTVL.

The chain is built from TRBV25-1 and TRBJ1-6; 10 bases line up with TRBD1. V shed 3 bases and J 7 bases; nucleotides not matched to a gene: 3. The CDR3 consists of 15 residues. CDR1 and CDR2 from the germline V gene are MGHDK and SYGVNS. CDR3 sequence: CASSDRDRGNSPLHF. The CDR3, as DNA: TGTGCCAGCAGTGATCGGGACAGGGGCAATTCACCCCTCCACTTT.

The chain has TRBV18 and TRBJ2-3; 8 nucleotides agree with TRBD1. Germline V CDR1 and CDR2: KGHSH, LQKENI. V was clipped by 3 bases and J by 2 bases; unmatched bases: 4. The CDR3 consists of 15 residues. The CDR3 is CASSPRDRSTDTQYF. The CDR3, as DNA: TGTGCCAGCTCACCCCGGGACAGGTCCACAGATACGCAGTATTTT.

This rearrangement joins TRBV2 to TRBJ1-2; D is ambiguous. CDR3 size: 14 residues. V lost 1 base to trimming and J lost 3 bases, with 9 bases between them. CDR1 SNHLY and CDR2 FYNNEI come from the germline V gene. CDR3 in amino acids: CASSEEPLDYGYTF. CDR3 DNA sequence: TGTGCCAGCAGTGAAGAGCCCCTTGACTATGGCTACACCTTC.

The V and J genes are TRBV7-2 and TRBJ1-1, with TRBD1 as a possible D gene (5 bases). Trimming cost V 1 base and J 4 bases, with 13 bases left between them. Germline V gives CDR1 SGHTA, CDR2 FQGNSA. The CDR3 loop spans 15 amino acids. CDR3 sequence: CASSLGLGLGTEAFF. As DNA, the CDR3 is TGTGCCAGCAGCTTAGGTCTGGGGCTCGGCACTGAAGCTTTCTTT.

The chain employs TRBV11-2 and TRBJ2-3; 12 nucleotides match TRBD2. The CDR3 totals 13 residues. With V trimmed by 11 bases and J by 1 base, 1 base remained unmatched. Looked up from germline, CDR1 is SGHAT and CDR2 is FQNNGV. The CDR3 region is CALAGGGTDTQYF. The CDR3 DNA follows: TGTGCCCTAGCGGGGGGGGGCACAGATACGCAGTATTTT.

The genes are TRBV27 and TRBJ1-5; 11 nucleotides agree with TRBD1. Germline loops: CDR1 MNHEY, CDR2 SMNVEV (reference sequence). The CDR3 has 15 amino acids. J lost 5 bases, V lost 5 bases, and 5 bases had no gene match. CDR3 in DNA: TGTGCCAGCAGTGGCGGGACAGGGGGGCATCAGCCCCAGCATTTT. Protein sequence: CASSGGTGGHQPQHF.

The rearrangement joins TRBV27 to TRBJ2-1; D call uncertain. V lost 5 bases and J lost 4, with 9 bases in between. Germline CDR1 and CDR2: MNHEY and SMNVEV (reference sequence). This CDR3 is 13 amino acids long. Here the CDR3 reads CASSSTAYNEQFF. The CDR3 region has the DNA TGTGCCAGCAGTAGCACAGCATACAATGAGCAGTTCTTC.

The CDR3 region is CASSLVWRDSRDAFF. The CDR3 DNA reads as TGTGCCAGCAGCTTAGTCTGGCGAGACAGTCGCGATGCTTTCTTT. The chain couples TRBV7-2 to TRBJ1-1; possible D gene TRBD1, 5 bases. Trimming left V 1 base short and J 11 bases short, with 20 bases between. Germline-derived CDR1 and CDR2 are SGHTA and FQGNSA. The CDR3 has 15 amino acids.

The chain has TRBV18 and TRBJ1-2; the D gene is possibly TRBD1 (5 bases). Per germline, CDR1 KGHSH and CDR2 LQKENI. The CDR3 is 15 amino acids. Trimming pared 4 bases from V and 6 bases from J, leaving 18 bases between. Written as DNA, the CDR3 is TGTGCCAGCTCACTTACCTCCAAAGGGGATCATGGCTACACCTTC. This encodes CASSLTSKGDHGYTF.

This clone was observed once. The chain carries TRBV4-2 and TRBJ1-3; 7 nucleotides match TRBD1. V shed 4 bases, J shed 0 bases, and the junction held 6 bases outside the gene matches. This CDR3 is 16 amino acids long. Germline V gene data show CDR1 as LGHNA and CDR2 as YNFKEQ. Here the CDR3 reads CASSRTGARSGNTIYF. Written as DNA, the CDR3 is TGTGCCAGCAGCCGAACAGGGGCCCGCTCTGGAAACACCATATATTTT.

The table lists this clone with a few counts. The chain links TRBV5-1 to TRBJ1-1; D is ambiguous. CDR3 length: 19 amino acids. The germline V gene encodes CDR1 SGHRS and CDR2 YFSETQ. Trimming cost V 0 bases and J 1 base, with 22 bases left between them. CDR3 protein: CASSLASILGRRPNTEAFF. In nucleotides, the CDR3 is TGCGCCAGCAGCTTGGCCTCGATACTGGGCAGGAGGCCGAACACTGAAGCTTTCTTT.

The chain joins TRBV28 to TRBJ2-3; maybe TRBD1 (5 bases). The CDR3 loop spans 15 amino acids. Trimming removed 8 bases at V and 6 bases at J, with 21 bases between. Germline CDR1 is MDHEN and CDR2 is SYDVKM. The CDR3 protein is CASGPRARVWDTQYF. The CDR3 DNA reads TGTGCCAGCGGGCCCAGGGCCAGGGTTTGGGATACGCAGTATTTT.

The rearrangement joins TRBV30 to TRBJ2-1; 7 positions agree with TRBD1. The germline CDR1 and CDR2 sequences are GTSNPN and SVGIG (reference sequence). There are 15 residues in the CDR3. V trimming: 1 base; J trimming: 0 bases; junction bases outside the gene matches: 3. CDR3 nucleotides: TGTGCCTGGAGTGAGGGGGACAGCTCCTACAATGAGCAGTTCTTC. Translation gives CAWSEGDSSYNEQFF.

This sequence joins TRBV15 and TRBJ1-1; a weak D match, TRBD1 (5 bases). Trimming stripped 2 bases from V and 1 base from J, with 17 bases between. The CDR3 length is 17 residues. In germline, CDR1 is LNHNV, CDR2 YYDKDF (reference sequence). CDR3 residues: CATSRSPGEAANTEAFF. The DNA for the CDR3 is TGTGCCACCAGCAGATCGCCGGGGGAGGCGGCGAACACTGAAGCTTTCTTT.

Concerning this clone: At one end, the junction sequence differs from germline, possibly due to a read error. The chain recombines TRBV6-6 with TRBJ1-5; D is possibly TRBD1 (6 bases). CDR1 MNHNY and CDR2 SVGAGI come from the germline V gene (reference sequence). The CDR3 runs to 15 residues. The CDR3 region is CASSDSGQGNQPQHF. In DNA, the CDR3 is TGTGCCAGCAGTGACTCGGGGCAGGGGAATCAGCCCCAGCATTTT.

V and J are TRBV10-3 and TRBJ2-3; D is perhaps TRBD2 (5 bases). Per germline, CDR1 ENHRY and CDR2 SYGVKD. Trimming left V 3 bases short and J 2 bases short, with 9 bases between. CDR3 length: 14 amino acids. CDR3 DNA: TGTGCCATCAGTGACCCCCGGGACACAGATACGCAGTATTTT. Its translation is CAISDPRDTDTQYF.

This clone was found once. This rearrangement joins TRBV5-1 to TRBJ2-7; D perhaps matches TRBD2 (5 bases). The CDR3 runs 14 residues. The ends were cut back, 0 bases at V and 5 bases at J, with 12 bases in the middle. The germline V gene encodes CDR1 SGHRS and CDR2 YFSETQ. The CDR3 DNA sequence: TGCGCCAGCAGCTTGGACGGGGTGATTCACGAGCAGTACTTC. Amino acid sequence: CASSLDGVIHEQYF. The variable domain in full, completed from reference TRBV5-1 and TRBJ2-7, reads KAGVTQTPRYLIKTRGQQVTLSCSPISGHRSVSWYQQTPGQGLQFLFEYFSETQRNKGNFPGRFSGRQFSNSRSEMNVSTLELGDSALYLCASSLDGVIHEQYFGPGTRLTVT.